This TCR beta chain is drawn from a study of blood T cells in healthy people across ages (dated by TCRdb to about 2015). Notes on the research overall: In model experiments, template switching captured roughly one uniquely barcoded TCR beta cDNA molecule for every two T cells. Two additional independent replicas of 1 million unique cDNA reads from the same blood draw were analyzed for two donors (one aged 18 to 30 and one aged 80 or older). Donors of different ages were randomly distributed across sequencing lanes to avoid experimental bias. Using deep sequencing normalized with unique cDNA molecular identifiers, the study measured how TCR beta repertoire diversity changes with age. The donors were split into four age groups: young (average 16 years), middle-aged (nearly 40), aged (approximately 59) and long-lived (approximately 80). Results and caveats for the whole study, not just this receptor: Donor CMV infection status was unknown, potentially confounding age-related changes in expanded clonotypes. Total diversity estimates from one million sequenced T cells were considered lower bounds and underestimates. A strong correlation was found between observed TCR beta diversity and the percentage of naive T cells measured by flow cytometry. Bulk unsorted PBMC profiling prevented conclusive comparison of naive and antigen-experienced compartments. As age increased, observed TCR beta diversity per million T cells dropped in a roughly linear way, and a significant reduction was already evident by age 40. Compared with the aged group, more naive CD4+ T cells, fewer expanded clones and increased TCR diversity were shown by the long-lived group, suggesting age selection.

Systemically healthy Caucasian individuals from Russia, 35 to 50 in total and aged 6 to 90 years, were included as donors. Each donor gave ten milliliters of peripheral blood, drawn into EDTA-treated Vacutainer tubes. PBMCs were isolated by Ficoll-Paque density-gradient centrifugation, with at least 6 million obtained per sample. Trizol reagent was used to extract total RNA from PBMCs, with at least 5 micrograms per sample. For every donor, flow cytometry on a PBMC aliquot measured the percentage of naive CD45RAhigh/CD27high T cells. CDR1 and CDR2 (LGHNA, YNFKEQ) derive from the germline V gene. Unmatched junction bases come to 2, with V trimmed by 3 bases and J by 2 bases. From cysteine to phenylalanine, the CDR3 is 15 amino acids long. Solely the CDR3 DNA is kept, with 45 bases framed from the first base. Details on this clonotype: No antigen is known for it. It has no much larger one-base neighbor in the sample; base qualities were not kept.

The library was obtained by 5' RACE. A second PCR of roughly 7 to 12 cycles was performed with a sample-barcoded 5' primer and a J-beta primer mix. A template-switch 5' adaptor carrying 12 random nucleotides introduced a unique molecular identifier onto each TCR beta cDNA molecule. Each sample yielded at least 3 million CDR3-containing paired-end reads. The Mint cDNA synthesis kit, primed by a TRBC-specific oligonucleotide, was used to synthesize first-strand cDNA from all RNA. Following uracil-DNA glycosylase treatment, a first 18-cycle PCR with universal primers M1SS and BC2_uni_R was performed on all cDNA. Per the authors' processing: For normalization, 1 million high-quality reads were randomly selected from each sample, with every read carrying a distinct molecular identifier. Instead of being binned into consensus sequences, reads with shared molecular identifiers were discarded. MiTCR, set to a Q25 quality threshold and the strictest error-elimination algorithm, was used for CDR3 identification, clonotype clustering and error correction. Lower-bound total TCR beta diversity was estimated with a nonparametric unseen species model using Euler transformation. TCRdb reprocessing: public reads trimmed at Q25 with fastp, clones called with MiXCR, in-frame beta chains kept. Rows with a matching CDR3 protein are joined into one entry that keeps the most common DNA and genes. These V and J calls originate from TCRdb's pipeline instead of the authors' own analysis. Within this sample are roughly 1.9 million distinct CDR3 sequences, with about two fifths of them counted one time only. The top ten clones comprise around 23% of the sample.

This receptor was taken from a human donor in good health. Sequencing was done on a sample of blood. This sequence uses TRBV4-2 and TRBJ2-5, with 11 middle bases fitting TRBD2. The DNA is TGTGCCAGCAGCCATGGGACTAGCGGTCAAGAGACCCAGTACTTC. This sequence encodes CASSHGTSGQETQYF.